This T cell receptor (beta chain) was found in a study of CD8+CD57+ T cells in acquired aplastic anemia (dated by TCRdb to between 2018 and 2020). Study-wide context: On average, sorted CD4+ and CD8+ cells yielded 3.2 ug of extracted DNA, with a range of about 0.17 to 27.4 ug. CD8+CD57+ expansion was defined as a frequency above the mean frequency observed in healthy subjects. Broader findings and caveats from the paper: Although roughly 29 CD8+ CDR3 sequences were shared by patients and controls, these sequences appeared highly expressed in patients and within the immunodominant clones of patients. Between patients and healthy controls, no significant difference in CD8+ Simpson's diversity was found (P=0.060).

Profiling of TCR beta VDJ combinations and CDR3 sequences used genomic DNA as the template. An Illumina HiSeq 2000 was the platform used for TCR repertoire sequencing. Per the source publication's procedure: TRBV/TRBJ rearrangement plots, CDR3 size and DJ length profiles, and Simpson's diversity index were used to assess repertoires. Whichever DNA sequence was most abundant in the deep sequencing data was defined as the immunodominant clone. CDR3 amino acid sequences were checked for sharing across subjects and were also compared against the VDJdb database and published repertoires. Clones were called with MiXCR by TCRdb after fastp trimmed the public reads at Q25, and only in-frame beta chains were retained. All rows with the same CDR3 protein become a single entry with the most common DNA and genes. TCRdb's processing, not the authors' own work, is the source of the V and J calls. Recorded for this sample are about 270,000 distinct CDR3 sequences; 82% of them occurred a single time. The top ten hold approximately 40% of the sample.

Flow cytometry had shown CD8+CD57+ cell expansion in the patients selected for sequencing. Severe acquired aplastic anemia was diagnosed in all patients according to International Study of Aplastic Anemia and Agranulocytosis and Camitta criteria. Patients had received no therapy at the time of blood sampling. In this study, sorted CD4+ and CD8+ T cells from the blood of healthy subjects and of severe aplastic anemia patients had their TCR repertoires deep-sequenced. Patients were enrolled in the USA under clinicaltrials.gov protocols 00001620, 01623167, 00001397, 00071045, 00081523 and 00961064. Ficoll-Paque density gradient centrifugation was used to isolate peripheral blood mononuclear cells. Before DNA was extracted, CD4+ and CD8+ T cells were sorted using either FACS or magnetic beads. As regards this clonotype: No antigen is known for it. No clone much larger than this one lies a single base away; base qualities are absent.

CDR1 and CDR2 are drawn from the germline V gene: SGHVS, FQNEAQ. The CDR3 runs 15 residues from the cysteine to the phenylalanine. Of all the DNA, just the CDR3 is kept, 45 bases in frame from base 1. A distance of 25 bases separates the germline ends of V and J, which lose 3 bases and 14 bases respectively. Sequencing was performed on sorted CD4+, CD8+, or CD8+CD57+ T cells (not recorded which) from PBMCs. This sequence uses TRBV7-8 and TRBJ1-2; the D gene is perhaps TRBD1, on 6 matching bases. This TCR was sampled from a human donor with aplastic anemia. The CDR3: CASSLGQGPNTQYTF. The nucleotides read TGTGCCAGCAGCTTGGGACAAGGCCCAAATACGCAGTATACCTTC.